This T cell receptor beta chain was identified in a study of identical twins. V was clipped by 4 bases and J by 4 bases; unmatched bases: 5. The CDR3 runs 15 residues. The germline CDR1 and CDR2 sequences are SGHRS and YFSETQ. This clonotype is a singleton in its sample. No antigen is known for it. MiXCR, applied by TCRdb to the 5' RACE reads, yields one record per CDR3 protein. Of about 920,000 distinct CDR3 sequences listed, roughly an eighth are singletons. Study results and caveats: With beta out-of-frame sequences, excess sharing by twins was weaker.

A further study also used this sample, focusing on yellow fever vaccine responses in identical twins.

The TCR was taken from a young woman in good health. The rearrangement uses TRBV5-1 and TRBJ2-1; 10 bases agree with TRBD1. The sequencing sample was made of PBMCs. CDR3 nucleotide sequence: TGCGCCAGCAGCGCGGACAGGGGGGCTTACAATGAGCAGTTCTTC. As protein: CASSADRGAYNEQFF.